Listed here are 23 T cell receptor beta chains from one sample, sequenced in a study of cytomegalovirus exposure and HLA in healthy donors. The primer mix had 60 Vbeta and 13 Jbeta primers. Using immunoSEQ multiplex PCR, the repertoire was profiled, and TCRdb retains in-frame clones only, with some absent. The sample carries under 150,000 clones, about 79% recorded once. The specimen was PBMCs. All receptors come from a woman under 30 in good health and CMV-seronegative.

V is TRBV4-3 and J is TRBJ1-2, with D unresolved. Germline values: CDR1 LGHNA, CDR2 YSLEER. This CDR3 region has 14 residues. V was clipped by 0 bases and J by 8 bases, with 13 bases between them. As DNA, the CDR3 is TGCGCCAGCAGCCAAGATAGCCTCCTCGGGGGCTACACCTTC. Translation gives CASSQDSLLGGYTF.

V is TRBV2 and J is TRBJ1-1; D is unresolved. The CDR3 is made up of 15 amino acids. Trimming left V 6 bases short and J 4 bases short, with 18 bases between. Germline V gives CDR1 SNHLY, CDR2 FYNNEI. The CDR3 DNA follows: TGTGCCAGCAGGTCGAGGGAGGCACGGGGCACTGAAGCTTTCTTT. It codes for CASRSREARGTEAFF.

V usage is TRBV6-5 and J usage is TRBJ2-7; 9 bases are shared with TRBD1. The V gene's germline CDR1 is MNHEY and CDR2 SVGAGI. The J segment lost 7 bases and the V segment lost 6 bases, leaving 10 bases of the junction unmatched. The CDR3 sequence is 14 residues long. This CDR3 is CASSRGTGRWEQYF. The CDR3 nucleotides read TGTGCCAGCAGCCGTGGGACAGGGCGTTGGGAGCAGTACTTC.

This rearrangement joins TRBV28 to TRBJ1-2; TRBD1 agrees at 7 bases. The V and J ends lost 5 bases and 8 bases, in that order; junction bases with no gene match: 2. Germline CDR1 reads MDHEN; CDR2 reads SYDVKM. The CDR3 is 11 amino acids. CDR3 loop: CASSPTGGYTF. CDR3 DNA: TGTGCCAGCAGTCCGACAGGGGGCTACACCTTC.

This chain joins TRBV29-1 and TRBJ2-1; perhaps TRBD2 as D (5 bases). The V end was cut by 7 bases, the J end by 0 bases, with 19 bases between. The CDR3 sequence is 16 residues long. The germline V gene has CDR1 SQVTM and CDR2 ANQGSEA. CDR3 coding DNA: TGCAGCGCCTCTTCCAAGGAGGTCCCCTCCTACAATGAGCAGTTCTTC. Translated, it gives CSASSKEVPSYNEQFF.

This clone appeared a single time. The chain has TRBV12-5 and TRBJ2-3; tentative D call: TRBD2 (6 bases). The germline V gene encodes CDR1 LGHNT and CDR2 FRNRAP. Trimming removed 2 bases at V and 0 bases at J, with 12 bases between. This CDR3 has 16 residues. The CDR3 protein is CASGLPPGLSTDTQYF. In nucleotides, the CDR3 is TGTGCTAGTGGTTTGCCCCCGGGACTGAGCACAGATACGCAGTATTTT.

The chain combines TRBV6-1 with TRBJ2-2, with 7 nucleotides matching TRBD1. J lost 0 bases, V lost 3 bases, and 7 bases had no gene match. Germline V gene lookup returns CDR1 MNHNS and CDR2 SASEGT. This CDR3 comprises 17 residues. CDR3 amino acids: CASSDISGTANTGELFF. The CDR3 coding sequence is TGTGCCAGCAGTGACATATCCGGGACAGCGAACACCGGGGAGCTGTTTTTT.

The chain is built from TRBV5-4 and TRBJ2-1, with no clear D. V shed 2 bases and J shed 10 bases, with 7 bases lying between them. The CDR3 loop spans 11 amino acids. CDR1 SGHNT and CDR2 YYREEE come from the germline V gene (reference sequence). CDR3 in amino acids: CASSFAREQFF. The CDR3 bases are TGTGCCAGCAGCTTTGCCAGGGAGCAGTTCTTC.

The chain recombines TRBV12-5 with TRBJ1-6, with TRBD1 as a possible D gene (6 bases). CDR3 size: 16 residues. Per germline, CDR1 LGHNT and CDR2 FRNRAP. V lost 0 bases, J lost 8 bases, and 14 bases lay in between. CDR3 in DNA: TGTGCTAGTGGTTTGGTATTCGTAAACAGGGATTCACCCCTCCACTTT. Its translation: CASGLVFVNRDSPLHF.

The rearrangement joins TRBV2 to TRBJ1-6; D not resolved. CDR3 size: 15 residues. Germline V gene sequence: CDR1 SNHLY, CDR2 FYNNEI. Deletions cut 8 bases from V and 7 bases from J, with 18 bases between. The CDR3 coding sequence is TGTGCCAGCCTAAAGGAGGGCATCCTCAATTCACCCCTCCACTTT. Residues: CASLKEGILNSPLHF.

The CDR3 nucleotides read TGTGCCAGCAGCTTCAACAGCCAAGAGACCCAGTACTTC. It is translated as CASSFNSQETQYF. This sequence joins TRBV11-2 and TRBJ2-5; D is uncertain. The CDR3 totals 13 residues. With 3 bases removed from V and 1 base from J, the gap between germline ends came to 6 bases. Per germline, CDR1 SGHAT and CDR2 FQNNGV.

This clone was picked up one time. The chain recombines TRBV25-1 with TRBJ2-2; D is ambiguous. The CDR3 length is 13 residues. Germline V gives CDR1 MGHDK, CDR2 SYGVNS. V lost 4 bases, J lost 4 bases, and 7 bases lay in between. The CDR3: CASSGMRTGELFF. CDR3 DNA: TGTGCCAGCAGTGGTATGCGCACCGGGGAGCTGTTTTTT.

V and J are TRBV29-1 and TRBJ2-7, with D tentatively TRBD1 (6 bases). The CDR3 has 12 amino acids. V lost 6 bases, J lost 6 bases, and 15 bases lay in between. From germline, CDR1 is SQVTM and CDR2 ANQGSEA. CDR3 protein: CSVSRDMSEQYF. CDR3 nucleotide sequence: TGCAGCGTATCCCGGGACATGTCCGAGCAGTACTTC.

This chain's CDR3 is CSASTGNGNTIYF. Here the CDR3 DNA reads TGCAGCGCCTCAACAGGGAACGGAAACACCATATATTTT. The chain joins TRBV29-1 to TRBJ1-3, with D possibly matching TRBD1 (6 bases). Germline assignment: CDR1 SQVTM and CDR2 ANQGSEA. The CDR3 runs 13 residues. The V end lost 7 bases, the J end lost 4 bases, and 14 bases lay between the germline ends.

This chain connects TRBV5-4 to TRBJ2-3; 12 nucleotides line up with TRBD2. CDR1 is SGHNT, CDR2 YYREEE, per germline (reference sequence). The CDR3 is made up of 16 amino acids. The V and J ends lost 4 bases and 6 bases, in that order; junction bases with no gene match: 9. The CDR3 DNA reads TGTGCCAGCAGCCAGCTCGGACTAGCGGGAATGGATACGCAGTATTTT. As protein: CASSQLGLAGMDTQYF. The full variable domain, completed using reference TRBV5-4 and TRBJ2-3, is ETGVTQSPTHLIKTRGQQVTLRCSSQSGHNTVSWYQQALGQGPQFIFQYYREEENGRGNFPPRFSGLQFPNYSSELNVNALELDDSALYLCASSQLGLAGMDTQYFGPGTRLTVL.

CDR3 nucleotide sequence: TGCGCCAGCAGCCAAGTTACCGGAGAAGGATCACCCCTCCACTTT. It encodes CASSQVTGEGSPLHF. The chain joins TRBV4-3 to TRBJ1-6; D gene ambiguous. V was clipped by 1 base and J by 10 bases, with 14 bases between them. The CDR3 consists of 15 residues. Germline V CDR1 and CDR2: LGHNA, YSLEER.

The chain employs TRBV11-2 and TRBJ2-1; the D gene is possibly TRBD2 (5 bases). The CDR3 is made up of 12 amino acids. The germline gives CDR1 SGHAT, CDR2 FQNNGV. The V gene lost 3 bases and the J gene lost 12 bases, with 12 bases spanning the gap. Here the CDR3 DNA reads TGTGCCAGCAGCTTTGGACTCCGAGTGCAGTTCTTC. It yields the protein CASSFGLRVQFF.

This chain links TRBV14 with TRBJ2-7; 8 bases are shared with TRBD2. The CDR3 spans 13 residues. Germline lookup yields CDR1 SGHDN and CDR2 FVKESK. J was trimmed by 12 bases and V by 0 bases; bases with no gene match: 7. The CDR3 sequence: CASSQESGGSPYF. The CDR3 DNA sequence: TGTGCCAGCAGCCAAGAGTCGGGGGGGAGTCCGTACTTC.

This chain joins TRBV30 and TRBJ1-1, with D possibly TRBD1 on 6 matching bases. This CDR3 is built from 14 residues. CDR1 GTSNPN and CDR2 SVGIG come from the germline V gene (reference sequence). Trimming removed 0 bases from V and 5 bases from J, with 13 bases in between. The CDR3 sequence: CAWSVRQDDTEAFF. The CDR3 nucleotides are TGTGCCTGGAGTGTACGACAGGATGATACTGAAGCTTTCTTT.

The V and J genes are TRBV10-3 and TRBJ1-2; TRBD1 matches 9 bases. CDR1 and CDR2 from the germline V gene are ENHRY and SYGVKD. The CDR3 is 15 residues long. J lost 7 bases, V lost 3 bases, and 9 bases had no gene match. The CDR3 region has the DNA TGTGCCATCAGTGAACCGGGACAGGGAGTAGGTGGCTACACCTTC. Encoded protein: CAISEPGQGVGGYTF.

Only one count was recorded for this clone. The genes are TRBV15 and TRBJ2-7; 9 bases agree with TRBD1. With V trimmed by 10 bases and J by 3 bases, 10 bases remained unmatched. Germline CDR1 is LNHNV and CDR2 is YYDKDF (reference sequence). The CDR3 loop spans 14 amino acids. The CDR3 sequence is CASSWTGDSYEQYF. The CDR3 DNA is TGTGCCAGCAGTTGGACAGGGGACAGCTACGAGCAGTACTTC. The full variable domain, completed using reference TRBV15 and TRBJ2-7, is DAMVIQNPRYQVTQFGKPVTLSCSQTLNHNVMYWYQQKSSQAPKLLFHYYDKDFNNEADTPDNFQSRRPNTSFCFLDIRSPGLGDTAMYLCASSWTGDSYEQYFGPGTRLTVT.

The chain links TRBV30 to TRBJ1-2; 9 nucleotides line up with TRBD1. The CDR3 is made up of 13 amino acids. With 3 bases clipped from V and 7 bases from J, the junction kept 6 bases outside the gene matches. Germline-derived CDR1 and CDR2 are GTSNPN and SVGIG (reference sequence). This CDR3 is CAWSRDREGGYTF. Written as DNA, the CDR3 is TGTGCCTGGAGCAGGGACAGGGAAGGTGGCTACACCTTC.

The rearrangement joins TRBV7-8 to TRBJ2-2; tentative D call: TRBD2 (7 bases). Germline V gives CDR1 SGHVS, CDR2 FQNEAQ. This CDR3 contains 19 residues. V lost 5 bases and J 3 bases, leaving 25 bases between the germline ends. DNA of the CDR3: TGTGCCAGCAGCCACGCCCCCAACTGGGCGGGGGCCTACACCGGGGAGCTGTTTTTT. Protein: CASSHAPNWAGAYTGELFF. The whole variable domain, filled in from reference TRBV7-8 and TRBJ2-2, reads GAGVSQSPRYKVAKRGQDVALRCDPISGHVSLFWYQQALGQGPEFLTYFQNEAQLDKSGLPSDRFFAERPEGSVSTLKIQRTQQEDSAVYLCASSHAPNWAGAYTGELFFGEGSRLTVL.